The 10 T cell receptor beta chains presented below share a single source sample, sequenced in a study of blood T cell repertoires in COVID-19. Assay: immunoSEQ multiplex PCR; the TCRdb copy retains only in-frame clones and omits some. The sample yields under 200,000 clones, 88% seen once. Source material: peripheral blood. The receptors come from a man aged 35 to 55 with active or convalescent COVID-19.

The V gene is TRBV27, the J gene TRBJ2-7, with TRBD2 as a possible D gene (5 bases). Germline V gene data show CDR1 as MNHEY and CDR2 as SMNVEV (reference sequence). The CDR3 consists of 12 residues. Deletions cut 8 bases from V and 4 bases from J, with 12 bases between. In nucleotides, the CDR3 is TGTGCCAGCTCCATGGACTTATACGAGCAGTACTTC. Translating it yields CASSMDLYEQYF.

The chain links TRBV28 to TRBJ1-2; a weak D match, TRBD1 (6 bases). Germline V gene sequence: CDR1 MDHEN, CDR2 SYDVKM. There are 14 residues in the CDR3. Trimming took off 6 bases at V and 6 bases at J, with 17 bases between the two ends. This CDR3 reads CASRSTGRLDGYTF. The CDR3 coding sequence is TGTGCCAGCAGGTCAACAGGGCGGTTGGATGGCTACACCTTC.

The rearrangement links TRBV6-5 to TRBJ2-5; 9 positions agree with TRBD1. V was clipped by 4 bases and J by 5 bases; unmatched bases: 2. The germline CDR1 and CDR2 sequences are MNHEY and SVGAGI. This CDR3 contains 13 residues. CDR3: CASSLTGGETQYF. The CDR3, as DNA: TGTGCCAGCAGTTTGACAGGGGGGGAGACCCAGTACTTC.

V and J are TRBV5-1 and TRBJ2-3; D is uncertain. V lost 4 bases, J lost 0 bases, and 6 bases lay in between. The V gene's germline CDR1 is SGHRS and CDR2 YFSETQ. This CDR3 contains 13 residues. CDR3 protein: CASSPTSTDTQYF. Here the CDR3 DNA reads TGCGCCAGCAGCCCGACTAGCACAGATACGCAGTATTTT.

The chain links TRBV29-1 to TRBJ2-2, with 9 bases matching TRBD1. This CDR3 has 15 residues. J was trimmed by 3 bases and V by 5 bases; bases with no gene match: 7. Germline V gives CDR1 SQVTM, CDR2 ANQGSEA. CDR3 region: CSVTGGAGYTGELFF. The CDR3 nucleotides read TGCAGCGTTACAGGGGGCGCGGGTTACACCGGGGAGCTGTTTTTT.

The CDR3 nucleotides are TGTGCCAGCAGTGACAAGACTCGGGACAGAGTTAATTCACCCCTCCACTTT. This translates into CASSDKTRDRVNSPLHF. This sequence joins TRBV21-1 and TRBJ1-6; the table's D call, TRBD1, was not checked against the DNA. TRBV21-1 is marked as a pseudogene. The CDR3 spans 17 residues.

The chain employs TRBV10-3 and TRBJ1-4; 11 nucleotides match TRBD1. The CDR3 runs 13 residues. V lost 9 bases, J lost 6 bases, and 3 bases stayed unmatched. CDR1 and CDR2 (germline): ENHRY, SYGVKD. In nucleotides, the CDR3 is TGTGCCATTAGGGGACAGGGGGATGAAAAACTGTTTTTT. It yields the protein CAIRGQGDEKLFF.

This chain links TRBV19 with TRBJ2-7, with TRBD2 identical over 8 bases. The CDR3 has 14 amino acids. Trimming cost V 1 base and J 3 bases; bases outside gene matches: 2. The germline CDR1 and CDR2 sequences are LNHDA and SQIVND (reference sequence). As DNA, the CDR3 is TGTGCCAGTAGTATAGGGGGACTAGTCTACGAGCAGTACTTC. Translated: CASSIGGLVYEQYF.

The chain links TRBV4-2 to TRBJ2-5; the D gene is possibly TRBD2 (6 bases). The CDR3 loop spans 17 amino acids. Trimming took 1 base from V and 5 from J, leaving 20 bases between them. Germline CDR1 is LGHNA and CDR2 is YNFKEQ. The DNA for the CDR3 is TGTGCCAGCAGCCAAGTATCATCTGGAGGGTCCCCCGAGACCCAGTACTTC. It codes for CASSQVSSGGSPETQYF.

This chain connects TRBV7-9 to TRBJ2-3, with D unresolved. Germline V lookup: CDR1 SEHNR, CDR2 FQNEAQ (reference sequence). V lost 3 bases to trimming and J lost 4 bases, with 11 bases between them. This CDR3 has 14 amino acids. CDR3 protein: CASSFIAQADTQYF. The CDR3 DNA follows: TGTGCCAGCAGCTTTATTGCCCAGGCAGATACGCAGTATTTT.